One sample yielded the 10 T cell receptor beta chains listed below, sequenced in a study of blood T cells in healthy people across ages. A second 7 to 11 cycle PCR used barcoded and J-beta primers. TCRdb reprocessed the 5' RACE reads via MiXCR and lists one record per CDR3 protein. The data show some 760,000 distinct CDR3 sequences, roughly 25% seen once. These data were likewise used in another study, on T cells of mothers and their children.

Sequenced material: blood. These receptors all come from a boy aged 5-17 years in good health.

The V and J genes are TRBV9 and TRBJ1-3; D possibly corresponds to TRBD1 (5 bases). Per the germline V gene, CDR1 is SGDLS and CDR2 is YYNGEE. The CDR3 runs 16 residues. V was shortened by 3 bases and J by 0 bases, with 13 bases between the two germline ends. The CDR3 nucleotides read TGTGCCAGCAGCGCTTGGGACCGACCCTCTGGAAACACCATATATTTT. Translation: CASSAWDRPSGNTIYF.

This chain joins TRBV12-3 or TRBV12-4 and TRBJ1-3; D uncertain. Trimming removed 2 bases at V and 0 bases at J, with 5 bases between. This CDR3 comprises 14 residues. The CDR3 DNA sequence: TGTGCCAGCAGTTTATTTAACTCTGGAAACACCATATATTTT. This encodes CASSLFNSGNTIYF.

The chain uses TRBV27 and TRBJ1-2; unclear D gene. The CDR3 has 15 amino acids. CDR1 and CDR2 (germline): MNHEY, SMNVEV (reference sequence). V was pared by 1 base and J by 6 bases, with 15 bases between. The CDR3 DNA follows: TGTGCCAGCAGTTTATATAAGGATGTCGTGCATGGCTACACCTTC. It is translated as CASSLYKDVVHGYTF.

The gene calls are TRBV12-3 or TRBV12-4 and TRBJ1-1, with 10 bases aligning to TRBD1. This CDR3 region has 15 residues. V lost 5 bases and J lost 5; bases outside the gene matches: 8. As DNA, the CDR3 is TGTGCCAGCAGTGCCGGGACAGGGGAATGGACTGAAGCTTTCTTT. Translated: CASSAGTGEWTEAFF.

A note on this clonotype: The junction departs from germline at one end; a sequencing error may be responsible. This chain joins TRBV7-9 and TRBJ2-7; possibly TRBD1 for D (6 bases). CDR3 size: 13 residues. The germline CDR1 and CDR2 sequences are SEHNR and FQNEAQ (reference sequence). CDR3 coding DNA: TGTGCCAGCAGCCCAGGGGCCTCCTACGGGCAGTACTTC. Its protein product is CASSPGASYGQYF.

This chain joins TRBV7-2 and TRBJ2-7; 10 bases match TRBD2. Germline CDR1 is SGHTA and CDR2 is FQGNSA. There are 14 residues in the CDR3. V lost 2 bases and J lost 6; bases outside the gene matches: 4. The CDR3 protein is CASSLSGRAGEQYF. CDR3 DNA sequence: TGTGCCAGCAGCTTAAGCGGGAGGGCAGGCGAGCAGTACTTC. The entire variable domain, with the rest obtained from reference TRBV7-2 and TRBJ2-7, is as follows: GAGVSQSPSNKVTEKGKDVELRCDPISGHTALYWYRQSLGQGLEFLIYFQGNSAPDKSGLPSDRFSAERTGGSVSTLTIQRTQQEDSAVYLCASSLSGRAGEQYFGPGTRLTVT.

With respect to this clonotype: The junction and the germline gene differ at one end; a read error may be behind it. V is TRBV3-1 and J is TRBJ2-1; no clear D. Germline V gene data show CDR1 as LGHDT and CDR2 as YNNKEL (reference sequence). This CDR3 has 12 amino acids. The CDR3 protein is CASSQGAVNKYF. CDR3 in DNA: TGTGCCAGCAGCCAAGGGGCCGTTAATAAGTACTTC.

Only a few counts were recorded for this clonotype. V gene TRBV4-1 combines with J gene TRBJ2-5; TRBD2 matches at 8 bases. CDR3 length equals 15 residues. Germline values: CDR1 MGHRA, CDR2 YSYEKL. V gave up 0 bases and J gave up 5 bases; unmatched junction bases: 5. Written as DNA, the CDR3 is TGCGCCAGCAGCCAAGATCCGACTAGCGCGGAGACCCAGTACTTC. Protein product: CASSQDPTSAETQYF.

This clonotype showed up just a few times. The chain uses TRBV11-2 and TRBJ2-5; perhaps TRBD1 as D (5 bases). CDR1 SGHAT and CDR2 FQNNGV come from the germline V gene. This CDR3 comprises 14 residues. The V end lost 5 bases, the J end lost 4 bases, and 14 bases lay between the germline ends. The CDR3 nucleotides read TGTGCCAGCAGCCAGTGGCAGGGTGGAGAGACCCAGTACTTC. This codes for CASSQWQGGETQYF.

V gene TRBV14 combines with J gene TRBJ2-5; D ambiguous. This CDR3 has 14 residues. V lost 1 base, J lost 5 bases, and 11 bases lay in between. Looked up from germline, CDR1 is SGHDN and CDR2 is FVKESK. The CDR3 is CASSQVNIGETQYF. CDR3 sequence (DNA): TGTGCCAGCAGCCAAGTTAACATAGGGGAGACCCAGTACTTC.